This TCR beta chain emerged from a study of blood T cell repertoires in COVID-19. Study-level background: Spain, Italy and the United States supplied samples that represented acute and convalescent COVID-19.

Seattle patients were enrolled while actively infected and followed longitudinally. V was cut by 6 bases and J by 8 bases, with 16 bases left in between. This CDR3 has 13 amino acids. CDR1 and CDR2 from the germline V gene are LNHDA and SQIVND (reference sequence). In the authors' workflow: Amplification with reference gene primers provided the estimates of nucleated cell counts. Data came from immunoSEQ multiplex PCR; TCRdb stores just in-frame clones and leaves some out. The V and J calls and clone size are taken from that table; D and trimming were inferred from the DNA. The data hold nearly 300,000 clones, with approximately 84% observed a single time.

The chain links TRBV19 to TRBJ1-2; D may be TRBD1 (5 bases). This TCR derives from a human donor with COVID-19, enrolled during active disease. The donor label of this sample is uncertain. The sequencing sample was made of peripheral blood. DNA of the CDR3: TGTGCCAGTAGCACGGGGGGTTTTAGCGGCTACACCTTC. Its translation is CASSTGGFSGYTF.